This entry describes one TCR beta chain. Its antigen is not identified. A J-beta primer mix and a sample-barcoded 5' primer were used in a second PCR of roughly 6 to 12 cycles. TCRdb analysed the 5' RACE reads with MiXCR anew, one entry per CDR3 protein. This sample has some 1,500,000 distinct CDR3 sequences, with 35% to 45% found just once. This sample was included in a study of blood T cells in healthy people across ages. Study observations and caveats: Among T cells, TCR beta diversity per million cells dropped roughly linearly as age rose. PBMCs went unsorted, and a conclusive naive versus antigen-experienced comparison was therefore prevented.

V was clipped by 8 bases and J by 3 bases; unmatched bases: 7. This CDR3 has 15 amino acids. CDR1 LNHNV and CDR2 YYDKDF come from the germline V gene (reference sequence). This chain joins TRBV15 and TRBJ2-1; 10 bases agree with TRBD2. The sequenced sample was blood. This TCR came from a woman between 18 and 29 years old in good health. The CDR3: CATLTSGDFYNEQFF. CDR3 bases: TGTGCCACCCTAACTAGCGGGGATTTCTACAATGAGCAGTTCTTC.